This note documents a single TCR beta chain sequence. Its target is unknown. V lost 8 bases to trimming and J lost 0 bases, with 8 bases between them. The germline V gene encodes CDR1 MNHEY and CDR2 SVGEGT. The CDR3 length is 13 residues. With the Oncomine TCR Beta short-read assay, DNA from cultured CD4+ T cells was sequenced. TCRdb used MiXCR to reprocess the PCR reads, holding one entry per CDR3 protein. The table lists a few thousand distinct CDR3 sequences, roughly two fifths of them singletons. Sample treatment: approximately 10-day PBMC culture with coronavirus spike peptide pools or control peptides (ViraFEST assay). It was before the COVID-19 pandemic (2011-2018) that the unexposed donor's CD4+ T cells were collected. This record belongs to a study of vaccination and CD4 T cells after COVID-19. The wider study: Taking of post-vaccine samples occurred a median about 72 days after dose two (range 14 to 241).

The chain uses TRBV6-2 or TRBV6-3 and TRBJ1-5, with unresolved D. The sequence was collected from a human donor in good health. The sequenced sample consisted of CD4+ T cells from blood, cultured in vitro. In DNA form, the CDR3 reads TGTGCCAGCCAGGACCCTAGCAATCAGCCCCAGCATTTT. Encoded protein: CASQDPSNQPQHF.